The 13 T cell receptor beta chains below all came from one sample that was sequenced in a study of Ad26.COV2.S vaccination and SARS-CoV-2 variants. Treatment indicated: 15 to 20 received Ad26.COV2.S at low or high dose, single or two shots; 5 received placebo; per-sample allocation not given. Repertoires come from day 63 after the first vaccine or placebo injection. The table came from immunoSEQ multiplex PCR; TCRdb's copy has only in-frame clones and leaves some out. Here the sample spans about 320,000 clones, around four fifths being singletons. Sequences were derived from peripheral blood, sampled in a trial of Ad26.COV2.S vaccine versus placebo. These receptors were obtained from a person aged 18-65 years who received the Ad26.COV2.S COVID-19 vaccine or a placebo.

The rearrangement joins TRBV7-8 to TRBJ1-1; tentatively, D is TRBD1 (5 bases). This CDR3 is built from 17 residues. Trimming took off 1 base at V and 1 base at J, with 16 bases between the two ends. Germline V lookup: CDR1 SGHVS, CDR2 FQNEAQ. In nucleotides, the CDR3 is TGTGCCAGCAGCTTAGTTCTTCCGGGACTGAAGAACACTGAAGCTTTCTTT. Encoded protein: CASSLVLPGLKNTEAFF.

The chain links TRBV6-5 to TRBJ1-1; D is ambiguous. Germline values: CDR1 MNHEY, CDR2 SVGAGI. This CDR3 is 14 amino acids long. The V end was cut by 7 bases, the J end by 0 bases, with 12 bases between. As DNA, the CDR3 is TGTGCCAGCATAGTACGCTTGTTGAACACTGAAGCTTTCTTT. The encoded protein is CASIVRLLNTEAFF.

The count of this clone is one. The chain links TRBV7-2 to TRBJ2-4, with D tentatively TRBD2 (5 bases). With 1 base removed from V and 7 bases from J, the gap between germline ends came to 8 bases. CDR1 SGHTA and CDR2 FQGNSA come from the germline V gene. This CDR3 region has 13 residues. The CDR3 loop reads CASSLGPGNIQYF. CDR3 DNA: TGTGCCAGCAGCTTAGGACCGGGGAACATTCAGTACTTC. The full variable domain, with the rest looked up from reference TRBV7-2 and TRBJ2-4, is GAGVSQSPSNKVTEKGKDVELRCDPISGHTALYWYRQSLGQGLEFLIYFQGNSAPDKSGLPSDRFSAERTGGSVSTLTIQRTQQEDSAVYLCASSLGPGNIQYFGAGTRLSVL.

This clone showed up just once. The chain couples TRBV27 to TRBJ1-1; 7 bases line up with TRBD1. The CDR3 consists of 17 residues. Trimming cost V 7 bases and J 4 bases; bases outside gene matches: 18. Germline-derived CDR1 and CDR2 are MNHEY and SMNVEV (reference sequence). The CDR3 DNA is TGTGCCAGCAAGCGACAGGGTTCGTATAATCTCGGCACTGAAGCTTTCTTT. It translates to CASKRQGSYNLGTEAFF.

CDR3 loop: CASSPGVGNGYTF. CDR3 nucleotides: TGTGCCAGCAGTCCAGGGGTGGGAAATGGCTACACCTTC. J is TRBJ1-2 and V is TRBV6-5; D is possibly TRBD1 (6 bases). V lost 5 bases and J 6 bases, leaving 13 bases between the germline ends. Germline CDR1 reads MNHEY; CDR2 reads SVGAGI. The CDR3 sequence is 13 residues long.

As to this clone: This same CDR3 is encoded by further DNA sequences in the sample. The gene calls are TRBV2 and TRBJ1-1; the match to TRBD1 covers 7 bases. J was trimmed by 1 base and V by 5 bases; bases with no gene match: 1. Looked up from germline, CDR1 is SNHLY and CDR2 is FYNNEI. The CDR3 extends over 13 amino acids. The CDR3 nucleotides are TGTGCCAGCAGTCGGACAGGGAACACTGAAGCTTTCTTT. Its protein product is CASSRTGNTEAFF.

The gene calls are TRBV1 and TRBJ1-3; the table names TRBD1, a call not compared with the DNA. TRBV1 is listed as a pseudogene. This CDR3 has 14 residues. In nucleotides, the CDR3 is TGCACCAGCAGCCCAGACAGGGCTGGAAACACCATATATTTT. Protein product: CTSSPDRAGNTIYF.

V is TRBV10-3 and J is TRBJ2-1; TRBD1 agrees at 7 bases. Germline V CDR1 and CDR2: ENHRY, SYGVKD. The CDR3 is 18 amino acids. Trimming at V came to 3 bases and at J to 2 bases, leaving 13 bases not matched to a gene. The CDR3 bases are TGTGCCATCAGTGACTCCCGCTCGACAGGGCTTGCCTACAATGAGCAGTTCTTC. Its translation is CAISDSRSTGLAYNEQFF.

The chain uses TRBV5-1 and TRBJ1-1; D is perhaps TRBD1 (6 bases). Looked up from germline, CDR1 is SGHRS and CDR2 is YFSETQ. V was cut by 3 bases and J by 0 bases, with 9 bases left in between. This CDR3 region has 14 residues. The CDR3 region is CASSSGQLNTEAFF. The CDR3, as DNA: TGCGCCAGCAGCTCAGGACAGTTGAACACTGAAGCTTTCTTT. Full variable domain (missing parts from reference TRBV5-1 and TRBJ1-1): KAGVTQTPRYLIKTRGQQVTLSCSPISGHRSVSWYQQTPGQGLQFLFEYFSETQRNKGNFPGRFSGRQFSNSRSEMNVSTLELGDSALYLCASSSGQLNTEAFFGQGTRLTVV.

The chain couples TRBV7-9 to TRBJ2-1; 12 nucleotides line up with TRBD2. In germline, CDR1 is SEHNR, CDR2 FQNEAQ (reference sequence). This CDR3 has 14 residues. V was pared by 11 bases and J by 4 bases, with 6 bases of the junction left unmatched. Here the CDR3 DNA reads TGTGCCGGTACTAGCGGGGGGCCTTACAATGAGCAGTTCTTC. Translation gives CAGTSGGPYNEQFF.

This clone was picked up a small number of times. The J gene is TRBJ1-1, the V gene TRBV11-3, with TRBD1 as a possible D gene (5 bases). This CDR3 spans 19 amino acids. Trimming removed 4 bases from V and 7 bases from J, with 31 bases in between. Germline loops: CDR1 SGHNT, CDR2 YENEEA. The CDR3 reads CASSSGGEGWGRRSGEAFF. CDR3 nucleotides: TGTGCCAGCAGCTCCGGAGGTGAGGGGTGGGGGAGGAGGAGTGGTGAAGCTTTCTTT.

The J gene is TRBJ2-7, the V gene TRBV10-3; D tentatively reads TRBD1 or TRBD2 (7 bases each). Trimming cost V 2 bases and J 1 base, with 12 bases left between them. The length of the CDR3 is 15 residues. The germline V gene has CDR1 ENHRY and CDR2 SYGVKD. CDR3: CAISEIQGGSYEQYF. The CDR3 coding sequence is TGTGCCATCAGTGAGATCCAGGGGGGGTCCTACGAGCAGTACTTC.

This chain links TRBV4-1 with TRBJ1-2, with TRBD1 matching 8 bases. The V gene end was trimmed by 6 bases and the J gene end by 4 bases; junction bases not matched to a gene: 16. CDR3 length: 17 amino acids. From germline, CDR1 is MGHRA and CDR2 YSYEKL. CDR3 sequence: CASSRMVGRGLGYGYTF. CDR3 DNA: TGCGCCAGCAGTCGCATGGTAGGCAGGGGGCTAGGCTATGGCTACACCTTC.